This TCR beta chain was captured in a study of blood T cell repertoires in COVID-19. Germline lookup yields CDR1 LGHDT and CDR2 YNNKEL (reference sequence). The CDR3 is made up of 14 amino acids. Trimming removed 3 bases from V and 2 bases from J; junction bases left unmatched: 3. In the authors' workflow: Nucleated cell number was recorded as an estimate derived from reference gene primer amplification. Only in-frame clones appear in the TCRdb table, and some are missing; sequencing was by immunoSEQ multiplex PCR. The V and J calls and clone size come from that table; D and trimming were worked out from the DNA. Here the sample spans roughly 72,000 clones, 79% being singletons.

The sequence came from a woman aged 80 or over with active or convalescent COVID-19. This sequence joins TRBV3-1 (or the pseudogene TRBV3-2) and TRBJ1-2; TRBD1 aligns across 7 bases. What was sequenced was peripheral blood. CDR3 nucleotides: TGTGCCAGCAGCCATAGGACAGGAAACTATGGCTACACCTTC. Translated: CASSHRTGNYGYTF.